Each of the 22 T cell receptor delta chains below was sequenced from the same sample in a study of Vδ1+ human thymocytes. The study's findings and limits: Thymic TRG and TRD repertoires appeared highly polyclonal.

Extracted RNA was reverse transcribed into cDNA. Multiplex PCR used pooled V-gene forward primers and a constant-region reverse primer to amplify CDR3s. TCRdb reprocessed the multiplex PCR reads through CATT. The top ten clones hold around 0.3% of a sample with some 73,000 delta-chain clones, around 35% of them seen once. What these receptors recognize is not known. Sample: Vdelta1+ gamma-delta thymocytes from the thymus. The subset here: FACS-sorted CD3+ TCRalphabeta- TCRVdelta1+ TCRVdelta2- thymocytes. The source of these receptors is a boy under three years old who had congenital heart surgery.

The rearrangement links TRDV1 to TRDJ1, with D tentatively TRDD3 (9 bases). CDR3 size: 20 residues. The germline CDR1 and CDR2 sequences are TSWWSYY and QGS. V lost 4 bases to trimming and J lost 1 base, with 28 bases between them. CDR3 nucleotides: TGTGCTCTTGGGGGCCGACTCCTTCCTAAGGGGATACGCGGCACCGATAAACTCATCTTT. Translating gives CALGGRLLPKGIRGTDKLIF.

This clone has just one count. The V call is TRDV1, the J call TRDJ1; 7 bases map to TRDD3. Looked up from germline, CDR1 is TSWWSYY and CDR2 is QGS. CDR3 size: 15 residues. Unmatched junction bases numbered 7, after V lost 5 bases and J lost 1 base. CDR3 sequence: CALGHRGGVTDKLIF. The DNA of the CDR3 is TGTGCTCTTGGGCATCGTGGGGGAGTCACCGATAAACTCATCTTT.

The chain links TRDV3 to TRDJ1; a possible D gene is TRDD3 (5 bases). The CDR3 is made up of 23 amino acids. Germline CDR1 reads TVYSNPD; CDR2 reads GDNSRS (reference sequence). Trimming pared 1 base from V and 3 bases from J, leaving 42 bases between. The CDR3 reads CAFNLIPPPASEGSPVPSDKLIF. In DNA form, the CDR3 reads TGTGCCTTTAACCTTATCCCGCCCCCCGCCTCTGAGGGATCCCCGGTACCATCCGATAAACTCATCTTT.

The J gene is TRDJ1, the V gene TRDV1, with D unclear. The CDR3 consists of 19 residues. V was pared by 1 base and J by 0 bases, with 21 bases between. CDR1 is TSWWSYY, CDR2 QGS, per germline. In nucleotides, the CDR3 is TGTGCTCTTGGGGAACGTAATGTTCATCCCTTACTGAACACCGATAAACTCATCTTT. Translated, it gives CALGERNVHPLLNTDKLIF.

This rearrangement joins TRDV1 to TRDJ1, with TRDD3 identical over 12 bases. From germline, CDR1 is TSWWSYY and CDR2 QGS. J was trimmed by 0 bases and V by 5 bases; bases with no gene match: 19. This CDR3 region has 21 residues. CDR3 sequence reads: CALGSLLQDWGILLYTDKLIF. The CDR3 nucleotides are TGTGCTCTTGGGAGTCTTCTTCAAGACTGGGGGATACTCCTGTACACCGATAAACTCATCTTT.

The chain recombines TRDV1 with TRDJ1, with TRDD3 matching over 7 bases. The CDR3 has 22 residues. Germline-derived CDR1 and CDR2 are TSWWSYY and QGS. Trimming cost V 1 base and J 1 base; bases outside gene matches: 24. The CDR3 coding sequence is TGTGCTCTTGGGGAACCGACGCCTACCGTAGGGTGGGGGACCCATGCCACCGATAAACTCATCTTT. Residues: CALGEPTPTVGWGTHATDKLIF.

This clone was seen once. The rearrangement uses TRDV1 and TRDJ1, with 12 bases fitting TRDD3. This CDR3 has 19 amino acids. V shed 4 bases, J shed 3 bases, and the junction held 15 bases outside the gene matches. The germline CDR1 and CDR2 sequences are TSWWSYY and QGS. The chain's CDR3 is CALGVFYPLGDTIADKLIF. The CDR3 DNA reads as TGTGCTCTTGGGGTCTTTTATCCTCTGGGGGATACGATCGCCGATAAACTCATCTTT.

J is TRDJ1 and V is TRDV1, with D hard to call. V was shortened by 3 bases and J by 0 bases, with 26 bases between the two germline ends. CDR3 length: 20 residues. Germline V gene sequence: CDR1 TSWWSYY, CDR2 QGS. CDR3 protein: CALGDPRPPISRGNTDKLIF. DNA for the CDR3: TGTGCTCTTGGGGATCCAAGGCCCCCTATATCCCGCGGGAACACCGATAAACTCATCTTT.

V and J are TRDV1 and TRDJ1; 10 bases are a match to TRDD3. The CDR3 contains 19 residues. The trim removed 0 bases at V and 0 bases at J, leaving 10 bases unmatched. Germline assignment: CDR1 TSWWSYY and CDR2 QGS. CDR3 coding DNA: TGTGCTCTTGGGGAACTTATCTGGGGGATAAACCTGTACACCGATAAACTCATCTTT. This codes for CALGELIWGINLYTDKLIF.

The chain has TRDV1 and TRDJ1; D perhaps matches TRDD3 (7 bases). The CDR3 consists of 25 residues. The germline CDR1 and CDR2 sequences are TSWWSYY and QGS. Trimming took off 3 bases at V and 5 bases at J, with 46 bases between the two ends. The chain's CDR3 is CALGEPPLINLPRTGVYGFTDKLIF. The CDR3 bases are TGTGCTCTTGGGGAGCCCCCCCTTATCAACCTTCCCCGTACTGGGGTATACGGGTTTACGGATAAACTCATCTTT.

This clone was observed a handful of times. The chain links TRDV1 to TRDJ1; D may be TRDD2 (5 bases). The length of the CDR3 is 17 residues. Germline CDR1 TSWWSYY, CDR2 QGS. V lost 3 bases, J lost 0 bases, and 17 bases lay in between. CDR3 sequence reads: CALGESFFPLYTDKLIF. CDR3 nucleotide sequence: TGTGCTCTTGGGGAGTCCTTCTTCCCACTGTACACCGATAAACTCATCTTT.

The gene calls are TRDV1 and TRDJ1; 9 nucleotides align to TRDD2. CDR3 size: 24 residues. Germline trimming cut 0 bases from V and 0 bases from J; bases unmatched to any gene: 26. In germline, CDR1 is TSWWSYY, CDR2 QGS. The CDR3 DNA reads as TGTGCTCTTGGGGAACTGGGTGGTGGGCCTTCCTACGTGGTGTGGGTATGGTACACCGATAAACTCATCTTT. Translated: CALGELGGGPSYVVWVWYTDKLIF.

The rearrangement links TRDV1 to TRDJ1; D gene ambiguous. Germline V gene data show CDR1 as TSWWSYY and CDR2 as QGS. The CDR3 length is 15 residues. Trimming took 4 bases from V and 0 from J, leaving 12 bases between them. This CDR3 reads CALGATILYTDKLIF. CDR3 sequence (DNA): TGTGCTCTTGGGGCCACGATTTTGTACACCGATAAACTCATCTTT.

The chain is built from TRDV1 and TRDJ1; TRDD3 matches at 11 bases. This CDR3 is 19 amino acids long. V dropped 7 bases and J dropped 1; count of bases not matched to a gene: 17. Germline V gene data show CDR1 as TSWWSYY and CDR2 as QGS. As DNA, the CDR3 is TGTGCTCTTGATCCTGGCGAACTGGGGGATAATGTGACCACCGATAAACTCATCTTT. Translated: CALDPGELGDNVTTDKLIF.

The chain links TRDV2 to TRDJ1; either TRDD2 or TRDD3 may fit D (5 bases each). V dropped 4 bases and J dropped 7 bases, with 39 bases sitting between them. Germline lookup yields CDR1 GEAIGNYY and CDR2 EKD. This CDR3 has 21 amino acids. The CDR3 region is CACEYPPVLDLAEPPFLKLIF. The CDR3 DNA is TGTGCCTGTGAGTATCCCCCGGTACTGGACCTTGCCGAACCTCCTTTCCTTAAACTCATCTTT.

This clone was found a few times. This chain connects TRDV1 to TRDJ1; D is possibly TRDD2 or TRDD3 (5 bases each). Trimming took 2 bases from V and 0 from J, leaving 25 bases between them. The CDR3 length is 20 residues. The germline V gene encodes CDR1 TSWWSYY and CDR2 QGS. The CDR3 DNA is TGTGCTCTTGGGGAAGGCCTACGACCTCGTATAAGGGGGTACACCGATAAACTCATCTTT. Its protein product is CALGEGLRPRIRGYTDKLIF.

The count of this clone is one. The V and J genes are TRDV1 and TRDJ1; D is perhaps TRDD3 (9 bases). Germline V CDR1 and CDR2: TSWWSYY, QGS. The CDR3 loop spans 19 amino acids. The V and J ends lost 3 bases and 4 bases respectively, with 27 bases between them. DNA of the CDR3: TGTGCTCTTGGGGACCTTCCTAGGTGGGGGATAAGTCATAACGATAAACTCATCTTT. This sequence encodes CALGDLPRWGISHNDKLIF.

To note about this clone: One end of the junction does not line up with germline, which may come from a read error. The chain joins TRDV1 to TRDJ1, with a possible D match to TRDD3 (5 bases). Germline values: CDR1 TSWWSYY, CDR2 QGS. CDR3 length equals 24 residues. The CDR3 loop reads CALGELFGRTTQRYYPRYTDRLIF. Written as DNA, the CDR3 is TGTGCTCTTGGGGAACTATTCGGGCGCACGACGCAACGATACTACCCGAGGTACACCGATAGACTCATCTTT.

The V call is TRDV1, the J call TRDJ1; a possible D gene is TRDD3 (5 bases). CDR1 is TSWWSYY, CDR2 QGS, per germline. This CDR3 is built from 20 residues. With 2 bases removed from V and 6 bases from J, the gap between germline ends came to 31 bases. The CDR3 bases are TGTGCTCTTGGGGAATTCCCCCGGACTACAGGGGGGTTCGAAGTTAATAAACTCATCTTT. This codes for CALGEFPRTTGGFEVNKLIF.

V usage is TRDV1 and J usage is TRDJ1; perhaps TRDD3 as D (9 bases). V was shortened by 3 bases and J by 0 bases, with 32 bases between the two germline ends. The CDR3 spans 22 residues. Germline V gene sequence: CDR1 TSWWSYY, CDR2 QGS. Written as DNA, the CDR3 is TGTGCTCTTGGGGAGGGCCCGGCCTTCCTAATCAACTGGGGGAGCCACACCGATAAACTCATCTTT. Protein sequence: CALGEGPAFLINWGSHTDKLIF.

The sample holds a few counts of this clone. The V gene is TRDV1, the J gene TRDJ1, with TRDD3 identical over 10 bases. The junction had 13 bases not matched to a gene; V was cut back by 6 bases and J by 0 bases. CDR1 and CDR2 from the germline V gene are TSWWSYY and QGS. CDR3 length equals 18 residues. The CDR3 loop reads CALGYGGMTGGYTDKLIF. CDR3 DNA: TGTGCTCTTGGCTACGGGGGAATGACTGGGGGATACACCGATAAACTCATCTTT.

This rearrangement joins TRDV1 to TRDJ2; D is ambiguous. This CDR3 region has 16 residues. Trimming took off 5 bases at V and 4 bases at J, with 17 bases between the two ends. The V gene's germline CDR1 is TSWWSYY and CDR2 QGS. CDR3 in amino acids: CALGTLGLRWTAQLFF. CDR3 coding DNA: TGTGCTCTTGGGACCCTTGGGCTTCGGTGGACAGCACAACTCTTCTTT.